This T cell receptor (beta chain) was identified in a study of CD8+ T cells in alopecia areata. Across the study: Treated patients received oral tofacitinib, 5 to 10 mg twice daily. Study results and limitations: In scalp samples, resident alphabeta T cells of normal skin are also sequenced. With patients, TCR sharing proved less clear than in mice, a difference possibly related to HLA.

Trimming took 3 bases from V and 6 from J; bases not matched to a gene: 9. The germline CDR1 and CDR2 sequences are GTSNPN and SVGIG (reference sequence). The CDR3 loop spans 14 amino acids. Comment on this clone: What it recognizes is unknown.

Following extraction, RNA underwent reverse transcription to cDNA, which served as the sequencing template. Produced via immunoSEQ multiplex PCR; TCRdb's table is partial and in-frame only. The sample lists about 150,000 clones, around 50% occurring once. Sorting separated CD4+ and CD8+ T cells out of PBMCs. The sample consisted of CD4+ T cells sorted from blood. The TCR sequence derives from a human donor with alopecia areata. The chain has TRBV30 and TRBJ2-7; 9 bases agree with TRBD1. CDR3 amino acids: CAWSAGTGFAEQYF. CDR3 sequence (DNA): TGTGCCTGGAGCGCCGGGACAGGGTTTGCCGAGCAGTACTTC.